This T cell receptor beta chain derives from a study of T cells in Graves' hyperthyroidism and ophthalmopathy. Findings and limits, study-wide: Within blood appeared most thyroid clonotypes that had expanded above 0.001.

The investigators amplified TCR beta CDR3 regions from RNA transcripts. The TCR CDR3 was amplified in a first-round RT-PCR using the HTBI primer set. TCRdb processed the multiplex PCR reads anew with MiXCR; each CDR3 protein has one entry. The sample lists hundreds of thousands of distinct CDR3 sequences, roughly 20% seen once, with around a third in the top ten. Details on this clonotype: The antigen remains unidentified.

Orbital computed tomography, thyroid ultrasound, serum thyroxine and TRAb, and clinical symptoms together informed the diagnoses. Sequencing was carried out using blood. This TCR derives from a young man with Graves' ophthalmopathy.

The chain's CDR3 is CASSPEGRESGELFF. The DNA of the CDR3 is TGCGCCAGCAGCCCGGAGGGCCGGGAATCCGGGGAGCTGTTTTTT. This rearrangement joins TRBV5-1 to TRBJ2-2, with TRBD2 as a possible D gene (6 bases). The ends were cut back, 4 bases at V and 6 bases at J, with 16 bases in the middle. The CDR3 totals 15 residues. Looked up from germline, CDR1 is SGHRS and CDR2 is YFSETQ.